This TCR beta chain was identified during a study of blood T cells in healthy people across ages. Concerning this clonotype itself: What it binds is unknown. Compared with germline, one end of the junction differs, possibly owing to a read error.

Healthy Caucasian individuals from Russia aged 6 to 90 were enrolled as donors. Samples each yielded at least 5 micrograms of total RNA. Then a second PCR, running about 7 to 11 cycles, was carried out with a sample-barcoded 5' primer and a J-beta primer mix. Every sample produced at least 2.5 million CDR3-containing paired-end reads. TCRdb recomputed calls from the 5' RACE reads with MiXCR, one row per CDR3 protein. The repertoire holds more than 800,000 distinct CDR3 sequences, with about 28% as singletons. The germline gives CDR1 SGHTA, CDR2 FQGNSA. The CDR3 loop spans 14 amino acids. Broader study findings: Higher naive T cell percentage went strongly together with higher TCR beta diversity.

The sequenced sample consisted of blood. This clonotype was obtained from a woman of 80 years or more in good health. This chain uses TRBV7-2 with TRBJ2-2; 7 bases fit TRBD2. DNA for the CDR3: TGTGCCAGCAGCTTAAGCGGGGCCACCGGGGAGCGGTTTTTT. Its translation is CASSLSGATGERFF.